A selection of T cell receptor beta chains follows, all from one sample in a study of blood T cell repertoires in COVID-19. The repertoire was sequenced with immunoSEQ multiplex PCR; TCRdb's copy has only in-frame clones and lacks some. The table includes around 130,000 clones, roughly 84% detected once. Sequencing input: peripheral blood. The source of these receptors is a woman aged 80 or older with acute or convalescent COVID-19. CDR3s include the opening cysteine and the closing phenylalanine or tryptophan. D genes are given only for firm matches. Size is stated for part of the rows, as once, few or many counts, or as a class when the clone is expanded.

d_call: -
j_call: TRBJ1-4
clone_size: -
v_call: TRBV29-1
cdr3_nt: TGCAGCGTTGAAGATGGTAGCGGGGTTGATTATGAAAAACTGTTTTTT
cdr3_aa: CSVEDGSGVDYEKLFF

d_call: TRBD1
j_call: TRBJ1-4
clone_size: -
v_call: TRBV11-2
cdr3_nt: TGTGCCAGCAGCTGGACAGGGGGGACTAATGAAAAACTGTTTTTT
cdr3_aa: CASSWTGGTNEKLFF

d_call: TRBD1
j_call: TRBJ1-2
clone_size: -
v_call: TRBV7-2
cdr3_nt: TGTGCCAGCAGCTTGGTGACCGGGACAGGGGGCTCTGGCTACACCTTC
cdr3_aa: CASSLVTGTGGSGYTF

d_call: TRBD1
j_call: TRBJ1-1
clone_size: -
v_call: TRBV5-1
cdr3_nt: TGCGCCAGCAGCTATCAGGGGGCGAGCACTGAAGCTTTCTTT
cdr3_aa: CASSYQGASTEAFF

d_call: TRBD1
j_call: TRBJ2-7
clone_size: few
v_call: TRBV4-1
cdr3_nt: TGCGCCAGCAGCCAATCCGGGACAGGCTCCTACGAGCAGTACTTC
cdr3_aa: CASSQSGTGSYEQYF

d_call: TRBD2
j_call: TRBJ2-5
clone_size: -
v_call: TRBV15
cdr3_nt: TGTGCCACCAGCAGAGGGAGGACTAGCGGGAGGGCCTCGGAGACCCAGTACTTC
cdr3_aa: CATSRGRTSGRASETQYF

d_call: -
j_call: TRBJ2-1
clone_size: -
v_call: TRBV7-9
cdr3_nt: TGTGCCAGCAGACAAGAGGGCAGCTCCTACAATGAGCAGTTCTTC
cdr3_aa: CASRQEGSSYNEQFF

d_call: TRBD1
j_call: TRBJ1-5
clone_size: -
v_call: TRBV11-2
cdr3_nt: TGTGCCACCGCGACAGGGTACAATCAGCCCCAGCATTTT
cdr3_aa: CATATGYNQPQHF

d_call: TRBD1
j_call: TRBJ2-5
clone_size: -
v_call: TRBV5-1
cdr3_nt: TGCGCCAGCAGCGCGGGACAGGGATTAGAGACCCAGTACTTC
cdr3_aa: CASSAGQGLETQYF

d_call: TRBD1
j_call: TRBJ1-6
clone_size: -
v_call: TRBV14
cdr3_nt: TGTGCCAGCAGCCATCAGGGGGTAAGGTCACCCCTCCACTTT
cdr3_aa: CASSHQGVRSPLHF

d_call: -
j_call: TRBJ1-3
clone_size: -
v_call: TRBV30
cdr3_nt: TGTGCCTGGAGCCTATACAGAACTGGAAACACCATATATTTT
cdr3_aa: CAWSLYRTGNTIYF

d_call: -
j_call: TRBJ1-1
clone_size: once
v_call: TRBV9
cdr3_nt: TGTGCCAGCAGCGTAGACAGAAACACTGAAGCTTTCTTT
cdr3_aa: CASSVDRNTEAFF

d_call: TRBD2
j_call: TRBJ2-3
clone_size: -
v_call: TRBV6-2/TRBV6-3
cdr3_nt: TGTGCCAGCAGTTACGGACCACGCGCGGGAGTTGCAGATACGCAGTATTTT
cdr3_aa: CASSYGPRAGVADTQYF

d_call: TRBD2
j_call: TRBJ2-7
clone_size: once
v_call: TRBV5-1
cdr3_nt: TGCGCCAGCAGCTTGGAGGTCGGGGGGGGCCTGGCCTACGAGCAGTACTTC
cdr3_aa: CASSLEVGGGLAYEQYF

d_call: -
j_call: TRBJ2-7
clone_size: -
v_call: TRBV6-5
cdr3_nt: TGTGCCAGCAGGGCGCGTCCAAGGGGCGCTTACGAGCAGTACTTC
cdr3_aa: CASRARPRGAYEQYF

d_call: TRBD2
j_call: TRBJ2-2
clone_size: once
v_call: TRBV7-2
cdr3_nt: TGTGCCAGCAGCTTGGCGGGAGGGTTGGCCGGGGAGCTGTTTTTT
cdr3_aa: CASSLAGGLAGELFF

d_call: -
j_call: TRBJ2-3
clone_size: -
v_call: TRBV15
cdr3_nt: TGTGCCACCAGCCGAAGGGGGATAAGCACAGATACGCAGTATTTT
cdr3_aa: CATSRRGISTDTQYF

d_call: TRBD2
j_call: TRBJ2-1
clone_size: few
v_call: TRBV5-1
cdr3_nt: TGCGCCAGCAGCCCTGGGACGGGGGGTTACAATGAGCAGTTCTTC
cdr3_aa: CASSPGTGGYNEQFF

d_call: TRBD2
j_call: TRBJ2-1
clone_size: -
v_call: TRBV5-1
cdr3_nt: TGCGCCAGCAGCTTGGCTTCTAGCGGGATTTCTGAGCAGTTCTTC
cdr3_aa: CASSLASSGISEQFF

d_call: -
j_call: TRBJ2-1
clone_size: few
v_call: TRBV7-2
cdr3_nt: TGTGCCAGCAGCTTAGACTCCATCTCCTACAATGAGCAGTTCTTC
cdr3_aa: CASSLDSISYNEQFF

d_call: -
j_call: TRBJ1-2
clone_size: few
v_call: TRBV28
cdr3_nt: TGTGCCAGCAGTTTTGGGGGCGGTGAGGGCTACACCTTC
cdr3_aa: CASSFGGGEGYTF

d_call: TRBD1
j_call: TRBJ1-6
clone_size: -
v_call: TRBV27
cdr3_nt: TGTGCCAGCAGTCAGATTGCGGGGACAGGGGCAAATTCACCCCTCCACTTT
cdr3_aa: CASSQIAGTGANSPLHF

d_call: TRBD1
j_call: TRBJ2-3
clone_size: -
v_call: TRBV6-6
cdr3_nt: TGTGCCAGCAGTAGGACAGGGCGCACAGATACGCAGTATTTT
cdr3_aa: CASSRTGRTDTQYF

d_call: TRBD1
j_call: TRBJ1-2
clone_size: -
v_call: TRBV6-5
cdr3_nt: TGCCGCTCGGACAGGGGAATGTATGGCTACACCTTC
cdr3_aa: CRSDRGMYGYTF

d_call: TRBD1
j_call: TRBJ1-4
clone_size: -
v_call: TRBV9
cdr3_nt: TGTGCCAGCAGCGCGGGACAGGGCGGTGAAAAACTGTTTTTT
cdr3_aa: CASSAGQGGEKLFF

d_call: -
j_call: TRBJ1-3
clone_size: -
v_call: TRBV11-3
cdr3_nt: TGTGCCAGCAGCTTAGGAGGAGCGGGAAACACCATATATTTT
cdr3_aa: CASSLGGAGNTIYF

d_call: -
j_call: TRBJ2-1
clone_size: -
v_call: TRBV7-2
cdr3_nt: TGTGCCAGCAGCTTTAGGGGAGGTCGTAATGAGCAGTTCTTC
cdr3_aa: CASSFRGGRNEQFF

d_call: -
j_call: TRBJ2-2
clone_size: -
v_call: TRBV5-4
cdr3_nt: TGTGCCAGCAGCTTCCAGGGTAGCGGGGAGCTGTTTTTT
cdr3_aa: CASSFQGSGELFF

d_call: -
j_call: TRBJ2-5
clone_size: -
v_call: TRBV1
cdr3_nt: TGCACCAGCAGCCCGGACAGCCAAGAGACCCAGTACTTC
cdr3_aa: CTSSPDSQETQYF

d_call: -
j_call: TRBJ2-5
clone_size: -
v_call: TRBV6-1
cdr3_nt: TGTGCCAGCAGTGAAGGCACAGTTCAAGAGACCCAGTACTTC
cdr3_aa: CASSEGTVQETQYF

d_call: -
j_call: TRBJ1-4
clone_size: -
v_call: TRBV7-6
cdr3_nt: TGTGCCAGCCGGGATAAGGGCCGAGAAAAACTGTTTTTT
cdr3_aa: CASRDKGREKLFF

d_call: TRBD2
j_call: TRBJ2-3
clone_size: once
v_call: TRBV6-2/TRBV6-3
cdr3_nt: TGTGCCAGCAGTTACCGGGGGGTCGTCCTAGATACGCAGTATTTT
cdr3_aa: CASSYRGVVLDTQYF

d_call: TRBD1
j_call: TRBJ1-5
clone_size: -
v_call: TRBV18
cdr3_nt: TGTGCCAGCTCGACAGGGGCGGACAATCAGCCCCAGCATTTT
cdr3_aa: CASSTGADNQPQHF

d_call: -
j_call: TRBJ2-7
clone_size: -
v_call: TRBV7-8
cdr3_nt: TGTGCCAGCAGCGCCCCTCCCCTCGGGGTCTTCTCCGAGCAGTACTTC
cdr3_aa: CASSAPPLGVFSEQYF

d_call: -
j_call: TRBJ2-1
clone_size: -
v_call: TRBV15
cdr3_nt: TGTGCCACCAGCACCAATCGCAGGGTCACTGAGCAGTTCTTC
cdr3_aa: CATSTNRRVTEQFF

d_call: TRBD2
j_call: TRBJ2-7
clone_size: -
v_call: TRBV7-9
cdr3_nt: TGTGCCAGCAGCCGCGGCACCGGGGGGGGCTGGTCCTACGAGCAGTACTTC
cdr3_aa: CASSRGTGGGWSYEQYF

d_call: -
j_call: TRBJ1-5
clone_size: -
v_call: TRBV29-1
cdr3_nt: TGCAGCGCATGCGTGGGGGCCGGTCAGCCCCAGCATTTT
cdr3_aa: CSACVGAGQPQHF

d_call: TRBD2
j_call: TRBJ2-3
clone_size: -
v_call: TRBV4-1
cdr3_nt: TGCGCCAGCAGCCAAGATCGTGGGGGGGGACCAGATACGCAGTATTTT
cdr3_aa: CASSQDRGGGPDTQYF

d_call: TRBD1
j_call: TRBJ2-4
clone_size: -
v_call: TRBV5-6
cdr3_nt: TGTGCCAAGAGGGACAGGAAAAACATTCAGTACTTC
cdr3_aa: CAKRDRKNIQYF

d_call: -
j_call: TRBJ2-7
clone_size: -
v_call: TRBV21-1
cdr3_nt: TGTGCCAGCAGCAAACCCCGATTAGCGGCGTGGTACGAGCAGTACTTC
cdr3_aa: CASSKPRLAAWYEQYF

d_call: TRBD2
j_call: TRBJ2-1
clone_size: -
v_call: TRBV3-1/TRBV3-2
cdr3_nt: TGTGCCAGCACCGGTACTAGCGGAAGAAATGAGCAGTTCTTC
cdr3_aa: CASTGTSGRNEQFF

d_call: TRBD1
j_call: TRBJ2-7
clone_size: -
v_call: TRBV7-6
cdr3_nt: TGTGCCAGCAGCTCCCTACCGGGACAGGGGACCTACGAGCAGTACTTC
cdr3_aa: CASSSLPGQGTYEQYF

d_call: -
j_call: TRBJ1-2
clone_size: -
v_call: TRBV7-2
cdr3_nt: TGTGCCAGCAGCATCCCATCGACAGGAACGTTGGGCTACACCTTC
cdr3_aa: CASSIPSTGTLGYTF

d_call: -
j_call: TRBJ1-2
clone_size: -
v_call: TRBV5-1
cdr3_nt: TGCGCCAGCAGTGATATCTCAGCGGGGGGGCCGGTCTATGGCTACACCTTC
cdr3_aa: CASSDISAGGPVYGYTF

d_call: TRBD2
j_call: TRBJ2-1
clone_size: -
v_call: TRBV4-1
cdr3_nt: TGCGCCAGCAGCCAAGACGTACTAGCGGCAAGCTCCTACAATGAGCAGTTCTTC
cdr3_aa: CASSQDVLAASSYNEQFF

d_call: TRBD1
j_call: TRBJ2-7
clone_size: once
v_call: TRBV6-5
cdr3_nt: TGTGCCAGCAGATGGACAGGGGGACCCCCCTACGAGCAGTACTTC
cdr3_aa: CASRWTGGPPYEQYF

d_call: TRBD1
j_call: TRBJ2-4
clone_size: -
v_call: TRBV15
cdr3_nt: TGTGCCACCAGCAGAGACCTAAAAACGACAGGGTGGGCCAAAAACATTCAGTACTTC
cdr3_aa: CATSRDLKTTGWAKNIQYF

d_call: TRBD2
j_call: TRBJ2-1
clone_size: once
v_call: TRBV7-9
cdr3_nt: TGTGCCAGCAGCTTTCTAGCGGGGGATATCAATGAGCAGTTCTTC
cdr3_aa: CASSFLAGDINEQFF

d_call: TRBD2
j_call: TRBJ2-1
clone_size: -
v_call: TRBV7-9
cdr3_nt: TGTGCCAGCAGCCCAGCAGCGGGAGGGTCCTACAATGAGCAGTTCTTC
cdr3_aa: CASSPAAGGSYNEQFF

d_call: TRBD1
j_call: TRBJ2-3
clone_size: -
v_call: TRBV6-5
cdr3_nt: TGTGCCAGCAAGGCGACAGGGGGCGTCGGGCAGTATTTT
cdr3_aa: CASKATGGVGQYF

d_call: TRBD1
j_call: TRBJ2-5
clone_size: -
v_call: TRBV12-3/TRBV12-4
cdr3_nt: TGTGCCAGCAGACGGACAGGGGAGGAGACCCAGTACTTC
cdr3_aa: CASRRTGEETQYF

d_call: -
j_call: TRBJ1-6
clone_size: -
v_call: TRBV2
cdr3_nt: TGTGCCAGCAGTGACAGGGTGCTATTTTCACCCCTCCACTTT
cdr3_aa: CASSDRVLFSPLHF

d_call: -
j_call: TRBJ2-3
clone_size: -
v_call: TRBV3-1/TRBV3-2
cdr3_nt: TGTGCCAGCAGCCAAGGGCCTCTTGGCACAGATACGCAGTATTTT
cdr3_aa: CASSQGPLGTDTQYF